This T cell receptor (beta chain) derives from a study of T cells after somatic rescue of genetic block. The method was immunoSEQ multiplex PCR; TCRdb's version includes in-frame clones alone and lacks a portion of them. The table shows 11,000 to 15,000 clones, with under 75% occurring only once. The CDR3 has 16 amino acids. The germline CDR1 and CDR2 sequences are MNHEY and SVGAGI. Of note for this clone: Germline and junction disagree at one end, which may indicate a read error.

The chain joins TRBV6-5 to TRBJ2-1, with D tentatively TRBD1 (6 bases). The origin of this receptor is a boy younger than 18. The specimen was peripheral blood mononuclear cells (PBMCs). CDR3 loop: CVSSFSRTASGTEQFF. The CDR3 DNA sequence: TGTGTCAGCAGTTTCTCCCGGACAGCCTCAGGAACCGAGCAGTTCTTC.